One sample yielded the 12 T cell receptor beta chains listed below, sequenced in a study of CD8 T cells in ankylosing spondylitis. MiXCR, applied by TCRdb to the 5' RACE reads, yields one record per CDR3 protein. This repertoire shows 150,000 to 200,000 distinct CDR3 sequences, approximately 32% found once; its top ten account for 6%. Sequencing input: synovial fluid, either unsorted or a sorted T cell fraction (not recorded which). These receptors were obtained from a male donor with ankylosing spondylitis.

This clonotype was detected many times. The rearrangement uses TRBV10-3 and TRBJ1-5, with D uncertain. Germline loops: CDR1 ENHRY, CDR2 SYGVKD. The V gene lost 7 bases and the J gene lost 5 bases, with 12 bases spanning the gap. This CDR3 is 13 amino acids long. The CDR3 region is CAITAGTDQPQHF. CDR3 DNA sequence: TGTGCCATCACGGCGGGTACAGATCAGCCCCAGCATTTT.

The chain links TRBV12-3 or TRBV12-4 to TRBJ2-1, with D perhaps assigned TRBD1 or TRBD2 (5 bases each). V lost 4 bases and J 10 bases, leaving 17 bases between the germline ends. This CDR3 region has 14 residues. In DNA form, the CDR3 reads TGTGCCAGCAGTTCGGGGACCCAGGGTTGGGAGCAGTTCTTC. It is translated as CASSSGTQGWEQFF.

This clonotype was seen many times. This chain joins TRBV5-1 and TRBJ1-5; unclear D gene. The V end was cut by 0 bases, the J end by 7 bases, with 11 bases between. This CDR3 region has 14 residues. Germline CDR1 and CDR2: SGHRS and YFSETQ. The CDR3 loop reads CASSLVGLDQPQHF. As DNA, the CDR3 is TGCGCCAGCAGCTTGGTTGGGTTGGACCAGCCCCAGCATTTT.

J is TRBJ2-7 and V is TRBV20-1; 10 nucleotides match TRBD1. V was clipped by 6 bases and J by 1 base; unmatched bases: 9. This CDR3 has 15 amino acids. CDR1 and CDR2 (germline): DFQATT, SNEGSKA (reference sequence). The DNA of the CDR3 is TGCAGTGCCAAGGCCGGGACAGGGGTGTCCTACGAGCAGTACTTC. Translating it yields CSAKAGTGVSYEQYF.

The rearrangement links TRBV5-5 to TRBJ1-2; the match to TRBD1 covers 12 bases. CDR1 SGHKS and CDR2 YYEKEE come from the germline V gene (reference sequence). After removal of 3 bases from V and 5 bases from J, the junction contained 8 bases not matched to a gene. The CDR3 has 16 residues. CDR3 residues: CASSYGGGQGAYGYTF. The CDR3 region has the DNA TGTGCCAGCAGCTACGGCGGGGGACAGGGGGCATATGGCTACACCTTC.

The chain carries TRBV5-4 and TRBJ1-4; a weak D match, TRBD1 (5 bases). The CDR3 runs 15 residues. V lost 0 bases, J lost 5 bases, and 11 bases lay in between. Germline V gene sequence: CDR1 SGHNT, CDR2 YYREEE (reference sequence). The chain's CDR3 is CASSLGGTENEKLFF. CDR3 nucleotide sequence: TGTGCCAGCAGCTTGGGTGGGACGGAGAATGAAAAACTGTTTTTT.

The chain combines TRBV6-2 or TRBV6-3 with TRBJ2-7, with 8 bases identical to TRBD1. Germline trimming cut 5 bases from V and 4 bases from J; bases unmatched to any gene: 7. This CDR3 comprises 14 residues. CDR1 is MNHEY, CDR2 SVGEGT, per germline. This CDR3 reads CASSDRQGRYEQYF. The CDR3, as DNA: TGTGCCAGCAGTGACCGACAGGGGCGGTACGAGCAGTACTTC.

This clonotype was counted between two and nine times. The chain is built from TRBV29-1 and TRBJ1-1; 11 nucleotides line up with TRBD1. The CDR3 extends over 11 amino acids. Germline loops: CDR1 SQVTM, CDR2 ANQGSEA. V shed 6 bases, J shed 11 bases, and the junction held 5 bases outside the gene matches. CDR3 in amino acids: CSVPGQGGAFF. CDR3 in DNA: TGCAGCGTCCCGGGACAGGGGGGGGCTTTCTTT.

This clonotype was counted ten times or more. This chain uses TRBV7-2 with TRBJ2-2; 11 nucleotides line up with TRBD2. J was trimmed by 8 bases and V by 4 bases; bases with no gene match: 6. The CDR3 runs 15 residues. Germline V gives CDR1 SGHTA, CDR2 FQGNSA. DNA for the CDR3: TGTGCCAGCAGCTCCCGACTAGCGGGGTCAGGGGAGCTGTTTTTT. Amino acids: CASSSRLAGSGELFF.

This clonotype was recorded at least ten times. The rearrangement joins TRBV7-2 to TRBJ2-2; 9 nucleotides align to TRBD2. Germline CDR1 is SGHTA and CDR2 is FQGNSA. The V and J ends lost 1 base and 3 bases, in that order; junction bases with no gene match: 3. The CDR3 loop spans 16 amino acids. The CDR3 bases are TGTGCCAGCAGCTTAGAAGCGGGGGGCCACACCGGGGAGCTGTTTTTT. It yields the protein CASSLEAGGHTGELFF. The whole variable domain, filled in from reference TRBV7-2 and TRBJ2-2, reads GAGVSQSPSNKVTEKGKDVELRCDPISGHTALYWYRQSLGQGLEFLIYFQGNSAPDKSGLPSDRFSAERTGGSVSTLTIQRTQQEDSAVYLCASSLEAGGHTGELFFGEGSRLTVL.

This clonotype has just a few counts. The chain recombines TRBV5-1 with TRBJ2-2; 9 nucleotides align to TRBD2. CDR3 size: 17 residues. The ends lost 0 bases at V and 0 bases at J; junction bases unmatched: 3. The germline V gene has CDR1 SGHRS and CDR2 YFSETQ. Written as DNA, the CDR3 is TGCGCCAGCAGCTTGGGCGGGAGGGGCGCGAACACCGGGGAGCTGTTTTTT. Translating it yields CASSLGGRGANTGELFF.

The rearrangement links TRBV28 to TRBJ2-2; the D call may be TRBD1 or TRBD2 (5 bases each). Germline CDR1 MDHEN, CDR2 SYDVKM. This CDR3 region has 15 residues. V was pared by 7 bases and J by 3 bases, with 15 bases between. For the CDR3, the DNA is TGTGCCAGCACCATGGGGGACGCCGACACCGGGGAGCTGTTTTTT. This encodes CASTMGDADTGELFF.